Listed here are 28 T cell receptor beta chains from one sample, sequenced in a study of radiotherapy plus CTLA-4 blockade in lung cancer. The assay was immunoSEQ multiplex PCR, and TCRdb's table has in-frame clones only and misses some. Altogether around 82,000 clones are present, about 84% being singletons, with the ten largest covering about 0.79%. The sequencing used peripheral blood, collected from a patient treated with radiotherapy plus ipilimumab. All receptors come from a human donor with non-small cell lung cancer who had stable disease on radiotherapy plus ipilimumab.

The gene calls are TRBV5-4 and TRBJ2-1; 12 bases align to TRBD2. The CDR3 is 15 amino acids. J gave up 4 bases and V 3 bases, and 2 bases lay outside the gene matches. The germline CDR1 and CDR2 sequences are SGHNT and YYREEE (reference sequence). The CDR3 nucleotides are TGTGCCAGCAGCTGGACTAGCGGGGCGTACAATGAGCAGTTCTTC. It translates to CASSWTSGAYNEQFF.

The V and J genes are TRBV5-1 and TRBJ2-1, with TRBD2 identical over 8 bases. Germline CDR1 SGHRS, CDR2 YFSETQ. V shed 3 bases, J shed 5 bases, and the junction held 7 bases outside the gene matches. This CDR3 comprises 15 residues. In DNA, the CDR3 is TGCGCCAGCAGCTGGTCCAGCGGGGGCAACAATGAGCAGTTCTTC. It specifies CASSWSSGGNNEQFF.

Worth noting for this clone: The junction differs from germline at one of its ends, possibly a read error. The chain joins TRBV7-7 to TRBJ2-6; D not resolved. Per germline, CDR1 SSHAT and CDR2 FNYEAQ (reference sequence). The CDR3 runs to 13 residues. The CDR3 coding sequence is TGTGCTAGCAGCGACTCTGGGGCCAACGTCCTGACTTTC. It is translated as CASSDSGANVLTF.

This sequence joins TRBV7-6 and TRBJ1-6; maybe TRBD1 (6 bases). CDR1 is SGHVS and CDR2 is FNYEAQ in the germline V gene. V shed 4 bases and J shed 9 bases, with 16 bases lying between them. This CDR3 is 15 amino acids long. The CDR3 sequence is CASSSVQTGSSPLHF. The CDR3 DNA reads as TGTGCCAGCAGCTCCGTCCAAACAGGGAGTTCACCCCTCCACTTT.

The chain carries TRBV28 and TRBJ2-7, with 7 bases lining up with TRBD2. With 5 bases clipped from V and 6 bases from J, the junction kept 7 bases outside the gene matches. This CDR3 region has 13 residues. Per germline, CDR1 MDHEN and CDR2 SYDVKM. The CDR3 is CASSPGGRGEQYF. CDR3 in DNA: TGTGCCAGCAGTCCGGGTGGGAGGGGCGAGCAGTACTTC.

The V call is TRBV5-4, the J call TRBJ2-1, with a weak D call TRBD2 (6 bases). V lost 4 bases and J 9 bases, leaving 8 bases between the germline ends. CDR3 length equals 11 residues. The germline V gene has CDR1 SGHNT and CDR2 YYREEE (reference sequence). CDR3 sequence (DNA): TGTGCCAGCAGCCCCGGGGGTGAGCAGTTCTTC. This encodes CASSPGGEQFF.

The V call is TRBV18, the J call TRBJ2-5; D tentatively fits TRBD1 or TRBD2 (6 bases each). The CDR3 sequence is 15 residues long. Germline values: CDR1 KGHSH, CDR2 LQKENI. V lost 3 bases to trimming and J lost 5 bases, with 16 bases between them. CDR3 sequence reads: CASSPRLGGGETQYF. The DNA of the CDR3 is TGTGCCAGCTCACCCAGACTAGGAGGGGGTGAGACCCAGTACTTC. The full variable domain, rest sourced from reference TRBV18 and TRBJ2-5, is NAGVMQNPRHLVRRRGQEARLRCSPMKGHSHVYWYRQLPEEGLKFMVYLQKENIIDESGMPKERFSAEFPKEGPSILRIQQVVRGDSAAYFCASSPRLGGGETQYFGPGTRLLVL.

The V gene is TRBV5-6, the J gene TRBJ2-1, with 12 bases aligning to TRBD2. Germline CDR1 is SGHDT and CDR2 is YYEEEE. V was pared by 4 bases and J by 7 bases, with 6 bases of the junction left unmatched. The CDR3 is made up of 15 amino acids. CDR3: CASSPSLAGGNEQFF. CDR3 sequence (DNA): TGTGCCAGCAGCCCCTCGCTAGCGGGAGGGAATGAGCAGTTCTTC.

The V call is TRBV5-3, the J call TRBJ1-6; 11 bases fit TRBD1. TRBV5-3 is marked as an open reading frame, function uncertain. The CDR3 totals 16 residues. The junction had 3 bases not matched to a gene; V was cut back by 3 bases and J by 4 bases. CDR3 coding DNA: TGTGCCAGAAGCTGGACAGGGGGCTTTTATAATTCACCCCTCCACTTT. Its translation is CARSWTGGFYNSPLHF.

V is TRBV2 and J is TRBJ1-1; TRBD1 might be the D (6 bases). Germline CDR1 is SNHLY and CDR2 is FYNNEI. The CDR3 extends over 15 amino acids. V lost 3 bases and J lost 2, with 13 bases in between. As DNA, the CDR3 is TGTGCCAGCAGTGACCCCGGACAGCGTAACACTGAAGCTTTCTTT. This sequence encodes CASSDPGQRNTEAFF.

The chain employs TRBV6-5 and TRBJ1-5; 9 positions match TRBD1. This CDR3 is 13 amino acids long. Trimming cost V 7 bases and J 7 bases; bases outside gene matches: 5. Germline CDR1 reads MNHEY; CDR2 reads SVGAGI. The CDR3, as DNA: TGTGCCAGCACACAGGGGGCGGGCCAGCCCCAGCATTTT. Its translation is CASTQGAGQPQHF.

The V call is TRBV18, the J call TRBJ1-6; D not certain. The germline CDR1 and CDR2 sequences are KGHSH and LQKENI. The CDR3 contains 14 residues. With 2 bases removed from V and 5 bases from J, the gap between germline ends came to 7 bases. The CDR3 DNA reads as TGTGCCAGCTCACCATCGTCTCATAATTCACCCCTCCACTTT. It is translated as CASSPSSHNSPLHF.

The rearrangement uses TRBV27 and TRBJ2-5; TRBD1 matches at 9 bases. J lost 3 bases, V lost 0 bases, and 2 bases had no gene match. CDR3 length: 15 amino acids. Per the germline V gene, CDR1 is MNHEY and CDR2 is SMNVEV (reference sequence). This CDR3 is CASSLSGTGKETQYF. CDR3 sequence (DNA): TGTGCCAGCAGTTTATCCGGGACAGGGAAAGAGACCCAGTACTTC.

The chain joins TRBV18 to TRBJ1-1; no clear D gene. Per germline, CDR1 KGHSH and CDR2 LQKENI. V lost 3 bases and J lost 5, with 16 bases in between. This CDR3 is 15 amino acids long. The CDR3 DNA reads TGTGCCAGCTCACCCGGCGGGGTGGTCGATACTGAAGCTTTCTTT. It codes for CASSPGGVVDTEAFF.

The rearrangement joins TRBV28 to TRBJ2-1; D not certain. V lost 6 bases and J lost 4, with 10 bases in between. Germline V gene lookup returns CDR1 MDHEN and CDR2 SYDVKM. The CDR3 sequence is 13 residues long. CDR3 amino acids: CASRPPTYNEQFF. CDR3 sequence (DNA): TGTGCCAGCAGGCCACCTACATACAATGAGCAGTTCTTC.

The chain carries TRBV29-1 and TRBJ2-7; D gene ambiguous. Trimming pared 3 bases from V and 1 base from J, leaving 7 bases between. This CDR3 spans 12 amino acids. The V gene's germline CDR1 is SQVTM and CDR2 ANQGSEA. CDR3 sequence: CSVEFGSYEQYF. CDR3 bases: TGCAGCGTTGAGTTTGGGTCCTACGAGCAGTACTTC.

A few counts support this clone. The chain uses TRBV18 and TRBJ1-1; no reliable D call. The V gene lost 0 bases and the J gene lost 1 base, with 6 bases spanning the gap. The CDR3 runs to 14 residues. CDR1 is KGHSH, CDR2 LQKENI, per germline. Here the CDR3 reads CASSPPNGNTEAFF. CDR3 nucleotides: TGTGCCAGCTCACCACCGAATGGGAACACTGAAGCTTTCTTT.

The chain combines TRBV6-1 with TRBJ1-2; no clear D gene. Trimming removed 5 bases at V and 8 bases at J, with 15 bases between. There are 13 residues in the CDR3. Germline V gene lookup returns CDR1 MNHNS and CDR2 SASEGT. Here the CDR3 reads CASSQLRAKGYTF. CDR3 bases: TGTGCCAGCAGTCAACTCCGGGCAAAAGGCTACACCTTC.

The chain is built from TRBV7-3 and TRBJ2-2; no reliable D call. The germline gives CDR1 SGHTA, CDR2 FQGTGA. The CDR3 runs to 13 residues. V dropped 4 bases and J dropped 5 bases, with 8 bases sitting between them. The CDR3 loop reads CASSSFPTGELFF. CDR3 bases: TGTGCCAGCAGCTCTTTCCCGACCGGGGAGCTGTTTTTT. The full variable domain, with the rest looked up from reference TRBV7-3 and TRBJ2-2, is GAGVSQTPSNKVTEKGKYVELRCDPISGHTALYWYRQSLGQGPEFLIYFQGTGAADDSGLPNDRFFAVRPEGSVSTLKIQRTERGDSAVYLCASSSFPTGELFFGEGSRLTVL.

The CDR3 region has the DNA TGTGCCAGCAGCTTATTCAAAGGAGGGCAAGAGACCCAGTACTTC. Protein sequence: CASSLFKGGQETQYF. This sequence joins TRBV7-3 and TRBJ2-5, with D perhaps TRBD2 (6 bases). Germline V gene sequence: CDR1 SGHTA, CDR2 FQGTGA. V lost 2 bases to trimming and J lost 2 bases, with 12 bases between them. CDR3 size: 15 residues.

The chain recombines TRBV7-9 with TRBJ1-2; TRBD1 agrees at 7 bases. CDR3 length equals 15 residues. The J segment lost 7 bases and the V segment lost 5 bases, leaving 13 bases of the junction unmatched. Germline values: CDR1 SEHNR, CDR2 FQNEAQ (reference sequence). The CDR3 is CASSQGQSLERGYTF. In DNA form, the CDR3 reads TGTGCCAGCAGCCAGGGACAGTCTCTGGAGCGTGGCTACACCTTC.

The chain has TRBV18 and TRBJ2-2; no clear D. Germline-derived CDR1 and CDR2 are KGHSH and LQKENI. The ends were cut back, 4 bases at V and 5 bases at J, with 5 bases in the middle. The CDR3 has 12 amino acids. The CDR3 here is CASSLVTGELFF. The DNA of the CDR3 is TGTGCCAGCTCACTAGTTACCGGGGAGCTGTTTTTT.

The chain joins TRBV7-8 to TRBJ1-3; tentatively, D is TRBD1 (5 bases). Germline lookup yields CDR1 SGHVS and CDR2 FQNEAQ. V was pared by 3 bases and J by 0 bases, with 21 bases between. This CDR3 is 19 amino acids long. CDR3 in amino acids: CASSFLGDDSPPSGNTIYF. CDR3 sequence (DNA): TGTGCCAGCAGCTTTTTAGGCGACGACAGTCCCCCCTCTGGAAACACCATATATTTT.

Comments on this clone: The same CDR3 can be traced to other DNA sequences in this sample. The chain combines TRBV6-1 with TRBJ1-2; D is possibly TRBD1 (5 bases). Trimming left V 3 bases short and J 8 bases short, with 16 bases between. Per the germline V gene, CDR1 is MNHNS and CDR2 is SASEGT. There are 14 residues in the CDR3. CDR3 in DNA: TGTGCCAGCAGTGAGGCGCCCAGGGTGCGGGGCTACACCTTC. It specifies CASSEAPRVRGYTF.

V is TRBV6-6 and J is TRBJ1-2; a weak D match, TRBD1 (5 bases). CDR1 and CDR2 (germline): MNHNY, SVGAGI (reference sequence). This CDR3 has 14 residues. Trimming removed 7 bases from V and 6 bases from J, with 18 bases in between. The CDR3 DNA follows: TGTGCCAGCACGCGCGGGGGGGGAATCGATGGCTACACCTTC. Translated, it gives CASTRGGGIDGYTF.

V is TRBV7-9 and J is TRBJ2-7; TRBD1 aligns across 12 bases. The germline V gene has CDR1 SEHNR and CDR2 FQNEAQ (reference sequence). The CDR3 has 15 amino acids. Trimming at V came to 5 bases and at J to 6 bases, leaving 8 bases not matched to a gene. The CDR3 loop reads CASSPGTGGKIEQYF. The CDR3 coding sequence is TGTGCCAGCAGCCCCGGGACAGGGGGCAAGATCGAGCAGTACTTC.

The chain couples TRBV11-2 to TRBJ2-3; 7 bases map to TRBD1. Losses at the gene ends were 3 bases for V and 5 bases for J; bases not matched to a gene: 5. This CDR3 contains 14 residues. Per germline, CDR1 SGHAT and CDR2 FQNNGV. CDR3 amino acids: CASSFGDSLDTQYF. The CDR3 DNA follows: TGTGCCAGCAGCTTTGGGGACAGCCTAGATACGCAGTATTTT.

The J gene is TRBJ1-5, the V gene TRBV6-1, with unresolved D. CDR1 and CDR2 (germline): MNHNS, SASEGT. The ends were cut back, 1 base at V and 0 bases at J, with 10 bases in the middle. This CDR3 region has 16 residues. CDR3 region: CASSEGSTHSNQPQHF. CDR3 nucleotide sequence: TGTGCCAGCAGTGAAGGTAGCACCCATAGCAATCAGCCCCAGCATTTT.